One sample yielded the 18 T cell receptor beta chains listed below, sequenced in a study of CDR3 diversity in severe acne. From the PCR reads, TCRdb called clonotypes with MiXCR, one entry per CDR3 protein. The table has roughly 79,000 distinct CDR3 sequences, approximately 49% seen once; the top ten hold under 14%. Sequencing was performed on blood. The receptors derive from a male donor with severe acne vulgaris.

This clonotype was recorded a few times. The CDR3 DNA sequence: TGTGCCAGCAGCTTTGGGGGGGCGCAAGAGACCCAGTACTTC. This codes for CASSFGGAQETQYF. The chain recombines TRBV5-6 with TRBJ2-5; D might be TRBD2 (7 bases). CDR1 and CDR2 (germline): SGHDT, YYEEEE. The V end was cut by 2 bases, the J end by 2 bases, with 10 bases between. This CDR3 has 14 amino acids.

This clonotype was seen a few times. The chain links TRBV20-1 to TRBJ2-4; 7 positions match TRBD2. Germline V lookup: CDR1 DFQATT, CDR2 SNEGSKA (reference sequence). The trim removed 1 base at V and 0 bases at J, leaving 3 bases unmatched. This CDR3 is 15 amino acids long. CDR3 sequence (DNA): TGCAGTGCTAGAGGGACTAGTGTAGCCAAAAACATTCAGTACTTC. Its protein product is CSARGTSVAKNIQYF.

The V call is TRBV20-1, the J call TRBJ2-7; no reliable D call. V was clipped by 4 bases and J by 0 bases, with 10 bases between them. CDR1 and CDR2 (germline): DFQATT, SNEGSKA (reference sequence). CDR3 length: 13 residues. CDR3 loop: CSAIPRSSYEQYF. The CDR3, as DNA: TGCAGTGCTATACCACGGAGCTCCTACGAGCAGTACTTC.

This clonotype was counted at least ten times. The rearrangement joins TRBV20-1 to TRBJ1-1; TRBD1 might be the D (6 bases). Looked up from germline, CDR1 is DFQATT and CDR2 is SNEGSKA (reference sequence). V was shortened by 0 bases and J by 1 base, with 12 bases between the two germline ends. The CDR3 spans 15 residues. CDR3 coding DNA: TGCAGTGCTAGAGATGCAGGGGTGCCGAACACTGAAGCTTTCTTT. Translating it yields CSARDAGVPNTEAFF.

The chain recombines TRBV4-2 with TRBJ2-1, with 11 positions matching TRBD2. Germline loops: CDR1 LGHNA, CDR2 YNFKEQ. This CDR3 has 15 amino acids. V lost 4 bases, J lost 6 bases, and 5 bases stayed unmatched. The DNA for the CDR3 is TGTGCCAGCAGCCCCCCGACTAGCGGGGCCAATGAGCAGTTCTTC. Translating it yields CASSPPTSGANEQFF.

By sample fraction, this clonotype is medium-sized. The gene calls are TRBV6-4 and TRBJ2-2, with 7 positions matching TRBD1. This CDR3 has 13 residues. Per the germline V gene, CDR1 is MRHNA and CDR2 is SNTAGT. J lost 6 bases, V lost 4 bases, and 2 bases had no gene match. CDR3: CASSGDRAGELFF. The DNA of the CDR3 is TGTGCCAGCAGTGGCGACAGGGCCGGGGAGCTGTTTTTT.

Comments on this clonotype: Given a much more abundant clone one base away, this may be a read error. The chain uses TRBV9 and TRBJ2-5; TRBD1 might be the D (6 bases). Germline-derived CDR1 and CDR2 are SGDLS and YYNGEE. The CDR3 has 13 residues. The CDR3 region has the DNA TGTGCCAGCAGCGTGGGACACCGAGAGGCCCAGTACTTC. The encoded protein is CASSVGHREAQYF.

The chain uses TRBV29-1 and TRBJ1-2; D gene unclear. CDR3 length: 13 residues. Germline CDR1 SQVTM, CDR2 ANQGSEA. V lost 4 bases and J lost 1, with 10 bases in between. CDR3 in amino acids: CSVAGVRNYGYTF. As DNA, the CDR3 is TGCAGCGTTGCCGGAGTTCGTAACTATGGCTACACCTTC.

The sample holds one count of this clonotype. The chain joins TRBV20-1 to TRBJ2-3; 10 bases line up with TRBD2. Germline V CDR1 and CDR2: DFQATT, SNEGSKA (reference sequence). The CDR3 is made up of 17 amino acids. The V segment lost 1 base and the J segment 8 bases; nucleotides outside the gene matches: 15. CDR3 loop: CSARAPFGLAAPGTQYF. CDR3 coding DNA: TGCAGTGCTAGAGCCCCCTTCGGACTAGCGGCACCGGGTACGCAGTATTTT.

With regard to this clonotype: The junction does not match germline at one end; this may be a read error. The genes are TRBV5-4 and TRBJ1-1; D is uncertain. The CDR3 length is 14 residues. CDR1 SGHNT and CDR2 YYREEE come from the germline V gene (reference sequence). CDR3 amino acids: CASSLEGSSHESFF. The CDR3, as DNA: TGTGCCAGCAGTTTGGAAGGTAGCTCGCATGAATCTTTCTTT. Drawing the rest from reference TRBV5-4 and TRBJ1-1, the complete variable domain is ETGVTQSPTHLIKTRGQQVTLRCSSQSGHNTVSWYQQALGQGPQFIFQYYREEENGRGNFPPRFSGLQFPNYSSELNVNALELDDSALYLCASSLEGSSHESFFGQGTRLTVV.

In its sample, this clonotype was seen a few times. This chain uses TRBV19 with TRBJ1-1; 8 positions match TRBD1. This CDR3 is 15 amino acids long. Per the germline V gene, CDR1 is LNHDA and CDR2 is SQIVND (reference sequence). Trimming at V came to 2 bases and at J to 1 base, leaving 3 bases not matched to a gene. CDR3 protein: CASSISDRGNTEAFF. The CDR3 DNA reads as TGTGCCAGTAGTATATCCGACAGGGGGAACACTGAAGCTTTCTTT.

As concerns this clonotype: A clone one base away is much larger, so this may be a read error. The rearrangement uses TRBV7-9 and TRBJ2-2; 7 bases are a match to TRBD1. With 1 base clipped from V and 2 bases from J, the junction kept 1 base outside the gene matches. Germline V gene sequence: CDR1 SEHNR, CDR2 FQNEAQ (reference sequence). CDR3 length: 15 residues. CDR3 nucleotide sequence: TGTGCCAGCAGCTTAGACAGGGGCAACACCGGGGAGCTGTTTTTT. This gives the protein CASSLDRGNTGELFF.

The chain carries TRBV5-1 and TRBJ2-5, with a tentative D call TRBD1 (6 bases). Germline V gene lookup returns CDR1 SGHRS and CDR2 YFSETQ. The CDR3 is 16 amino acids. Between the trimmed V and J ends, which lost 4 bases and 4 bases, there was a span of 20 bases. The CDR3 nucleotides read TGCGCCAGCAGCATCACGACAGGAGCTCCCGTAGAGACCCAGTACTTC. This encodes CASSITTGAPVETQYF.

This chain joins TRBV19 and TRBJ1-1; D call uncertain. The CDR3 totals 13 residues. Trimming removed 3 bases at V and 1 base at J, with 6 bases between. Germline loops: CDR1 LNHDA, CDR2 SQIVND (reference sequence). CDR3 amino acids: CASSISANTEAFF. The CDR3 coding sequence is TGTGCCAGTAGTATCTCAGCGAACACTGAAGCTTTCTTT.

V usage is TRBV4-3 and J usage is TRBJ2-7, with D tentatively TRBD2 (5 bases). V dropped 1 base and J dropped 5 bases, with 9 bases sitting between them. The CDR3 is 13 residues long. CDR1 and CDR2 (germline): LGHNA, YSLEER. CDR3 bases: TGCGCCAGCAGCCAAGTTGGAGGCCACGAGCAGTACTTC. It is translated as CASSQVGGHEQYF.

This clonotype was counted many times. The gene calls are TRBV15 and TRBJ1-6, with 7 bases aligning to TRBD1. CDR1 is LNHNV, CDR2 YYDKDF, per germline (reference sequence). The junction had 5 bases not matched to a gene; V was cut back by 2 bases and J by 7 bases. The CDR3 spans 15 residues. The DNA of the CDR3 is TGTGCCACCAGCAGAAAGCAGGGGGGAAATTCACCCCTCCACTTT. The encoded protein is CATSRKQGGNSPLHF.

This clonotype was detected many times. CDR3 loop: CASSLRLDFNEQFF. The CDR3 bases are TGTGCCAGCAGCCTAAGACTGGATTTCAATGAGCAGTTCTTC. J is TRBJ2-1 and V is TRBV3-1; D not resolved. V gave up 4 bases and J gave up 6 bases, with 13 bases separating them. Germline-derived CDR1 and CDR2 are LGHDT and YNNKEL (reference sequence). This CDR3 is 14 amino acids long.

This clonotype was counted once. The rearrangement joins TRBV9 to TRBJ2-7, with 9 bases lining up with TRBD2. V shed 0 bases and J 0 bases; nucleotides not matched to a gene: 4. Germline V gene lookup returns CDR1 SGDLS and CDR2 YYNGEE. CDR3 length: 16 residues. DNA of the CDR3: TGTGCCAGCAGCGTAGGTGGTAGCGGGAGCTCCTACGAGCAGTACTTC. It yields the protein CASSVGGSGSSYEQYF.